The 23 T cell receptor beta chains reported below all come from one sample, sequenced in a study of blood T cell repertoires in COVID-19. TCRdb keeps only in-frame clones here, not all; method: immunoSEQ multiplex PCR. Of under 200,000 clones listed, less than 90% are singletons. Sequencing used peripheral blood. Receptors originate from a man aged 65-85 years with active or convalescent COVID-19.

For the CDR3, the DNA is TGTGCCAGCAGCCCGGGGGTGGGGCTAAGCGGGAGGGTTGAGCAGTACTTC. This translates into CASSPGVGLSGRVEQYF. The V call is TRBV27, the J call TRBJ2-7; 10 bases match TRBD2. V was pared by 6 bases and J by 7 bases, with 18 bases of the junction left unmatched. Germline CDR1 MNHEY, CDR2 SMNVEV (reference sequence). The length of the CDR3 is 17 residues.

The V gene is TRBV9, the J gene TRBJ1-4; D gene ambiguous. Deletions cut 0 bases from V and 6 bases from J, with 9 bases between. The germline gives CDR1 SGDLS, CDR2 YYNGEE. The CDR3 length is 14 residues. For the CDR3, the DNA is TGTGCCAGCAGCGTAGGGTCGGGTGATGAAAAACTGTTTTTT. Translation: CASSVGSGDEKLFF.

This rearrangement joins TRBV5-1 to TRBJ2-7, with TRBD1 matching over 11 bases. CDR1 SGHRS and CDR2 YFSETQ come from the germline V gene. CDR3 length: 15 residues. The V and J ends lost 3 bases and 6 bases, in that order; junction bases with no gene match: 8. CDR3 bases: TGCGCCAGCAGCTCCGCCTGGGACAGGGGGGCCGAGCAGTACTTC. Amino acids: CASSSAWDRGAEQYF.

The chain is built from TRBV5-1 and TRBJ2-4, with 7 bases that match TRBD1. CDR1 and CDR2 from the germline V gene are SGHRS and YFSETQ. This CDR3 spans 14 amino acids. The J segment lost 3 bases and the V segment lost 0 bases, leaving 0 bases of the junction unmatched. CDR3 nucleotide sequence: TGCGCCAGCAGCTTGGGGGACAGCAAAAACATTCAGTACTTC. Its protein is CASSLGDSKNIQYF.

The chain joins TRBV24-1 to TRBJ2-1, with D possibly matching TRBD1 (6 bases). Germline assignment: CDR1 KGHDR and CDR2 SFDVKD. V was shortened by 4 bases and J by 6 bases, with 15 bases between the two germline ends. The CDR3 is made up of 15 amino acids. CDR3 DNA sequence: TGTGCCACCAGTGAGCCCGGGACCAGGGGCAATGAGCAGTTCTTC. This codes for CATSEPGTRGNEQFF.

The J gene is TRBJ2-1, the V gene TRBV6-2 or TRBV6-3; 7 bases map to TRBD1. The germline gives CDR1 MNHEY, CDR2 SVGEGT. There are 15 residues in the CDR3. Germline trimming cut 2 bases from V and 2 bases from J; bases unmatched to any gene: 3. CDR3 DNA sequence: TGTGCCAGCAGTTACCTGACAGGGACCTACAATGAGCAGTTCTTC. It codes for CASSYLTGTYNEQFF.

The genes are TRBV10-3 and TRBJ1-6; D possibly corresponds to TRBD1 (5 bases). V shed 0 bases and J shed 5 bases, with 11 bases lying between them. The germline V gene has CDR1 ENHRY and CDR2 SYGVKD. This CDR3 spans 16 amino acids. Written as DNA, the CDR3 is TGTGCCATCAGTGAGTCCGGCGGAGGGGATAATTCACCCCTCCACTTT. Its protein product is CAISESGGGDNSPLHF.

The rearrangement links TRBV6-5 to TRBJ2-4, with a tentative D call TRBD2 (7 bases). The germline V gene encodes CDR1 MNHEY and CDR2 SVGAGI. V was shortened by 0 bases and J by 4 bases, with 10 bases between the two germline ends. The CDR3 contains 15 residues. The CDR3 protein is CASSYSGGPKNIQYF. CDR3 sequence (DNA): TGTGCCAGCAGTTACTCGGGGGGGCCGAAAAACATTCAGTACTTC.

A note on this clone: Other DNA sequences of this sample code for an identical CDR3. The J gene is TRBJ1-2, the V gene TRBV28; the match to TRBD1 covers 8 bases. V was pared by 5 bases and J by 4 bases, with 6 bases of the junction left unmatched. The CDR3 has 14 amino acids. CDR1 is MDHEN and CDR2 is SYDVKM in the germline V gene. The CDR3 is CASSPGQGSYGYTF. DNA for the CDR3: TGTGCCAGCAGTCCCGGACAGGGTAGCTATGGCTACACCTTC.

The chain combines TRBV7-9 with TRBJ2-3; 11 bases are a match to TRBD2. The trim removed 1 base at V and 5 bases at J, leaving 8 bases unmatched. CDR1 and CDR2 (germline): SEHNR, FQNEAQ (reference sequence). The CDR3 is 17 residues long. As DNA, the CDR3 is TGTGCCAGCAGCTTAGGGGCTAGCGGGGGGCCCATAGATACGCAGTATTTT. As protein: CASSLGASGGPIDTQYF.

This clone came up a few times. CDR3 DNA: TGCGCCAGCGGAAAGAGCGTCAACAGGGGTGGGAACACTGAAGCTTTCTTT. It specifies CASGKSVNRGGNTEAFF. The V and J genes are TRBV10-2 and TRBJ1-1; 7 nucleotides align to TRBD1. Germline V CDR1 and CDR2: WSHSY, SAAADI. Unmatched junction bases numbered 16, after V lost 8 bases and J lost 1 base. This CDR3 has 17 amino acids.

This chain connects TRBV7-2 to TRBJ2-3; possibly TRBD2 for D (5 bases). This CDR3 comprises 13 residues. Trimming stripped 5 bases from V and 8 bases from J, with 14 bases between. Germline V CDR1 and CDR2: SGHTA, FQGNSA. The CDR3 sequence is CASSPGEIGTQYF. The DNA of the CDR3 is TGTGCCAGCAGCCCCGGGGAGATCGGTACGCAGTATTTT.

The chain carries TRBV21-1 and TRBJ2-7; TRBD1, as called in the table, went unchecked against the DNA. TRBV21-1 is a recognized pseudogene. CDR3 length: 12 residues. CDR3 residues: CASTRQGGEQYF. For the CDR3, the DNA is TGTGCCAGCACTCGACAGGGAGGCGAGCAGTACTTC.

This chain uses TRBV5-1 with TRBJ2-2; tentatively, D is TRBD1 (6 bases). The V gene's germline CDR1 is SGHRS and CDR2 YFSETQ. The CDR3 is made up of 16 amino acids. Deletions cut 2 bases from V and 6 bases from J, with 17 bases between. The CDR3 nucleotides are TGCGCCAGCAGCTTTCTACGTCAGGGGTTGGCCGGGGAGCTGTTTTTT. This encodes CASSFLRQGLAGELFF.

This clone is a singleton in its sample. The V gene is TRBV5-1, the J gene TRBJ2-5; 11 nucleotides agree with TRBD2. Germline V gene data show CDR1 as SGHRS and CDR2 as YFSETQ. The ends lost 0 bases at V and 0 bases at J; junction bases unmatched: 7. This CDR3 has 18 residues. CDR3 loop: CASSLARASGGNQETQYF. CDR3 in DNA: TGCGCCAGCAGCTTGGCCCGGGCTAGCGGGGGGAACCAAGAGACCCAGTACTTC.

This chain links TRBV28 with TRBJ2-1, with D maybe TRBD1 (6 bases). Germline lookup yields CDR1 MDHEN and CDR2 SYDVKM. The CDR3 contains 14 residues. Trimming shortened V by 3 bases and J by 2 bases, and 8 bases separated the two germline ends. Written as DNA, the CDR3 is TGTGCCAGCAGTTTTCAGGGGCCCTACAATGAGCAGTTCTTC. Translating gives CASSFQGPYNEQFF.

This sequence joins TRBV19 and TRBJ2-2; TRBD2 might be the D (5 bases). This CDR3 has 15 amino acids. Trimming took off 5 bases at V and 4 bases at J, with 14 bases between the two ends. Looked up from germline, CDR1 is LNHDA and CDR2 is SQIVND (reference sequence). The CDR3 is CASSSGNQPTGELFF. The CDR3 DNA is TGTGCCAGTAGTTCCGGGAACCAACCCACCGGGGAGCTGTTTTTT.

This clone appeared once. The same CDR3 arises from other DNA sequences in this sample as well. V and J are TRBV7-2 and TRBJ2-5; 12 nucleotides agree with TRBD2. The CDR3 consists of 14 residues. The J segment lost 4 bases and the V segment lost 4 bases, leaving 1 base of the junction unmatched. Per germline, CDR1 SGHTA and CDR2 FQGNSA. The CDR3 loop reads CASSSGLAGETQYF. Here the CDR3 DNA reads TGTGCCAGCAGCTCGGGACTAGCGGGAGAGACCCAGTACTTC. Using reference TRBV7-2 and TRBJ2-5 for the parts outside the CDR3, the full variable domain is GAGVSQSPSNKVTEKGKDVELRCDPISGHTALYWYRQSLGQGLEFLIYFQGNSAPDKSGLPSDRFSAERTGGSVSTLTIQRTQQEDSAVYLCASSSGLAGETQYFGPGTRLLVL.

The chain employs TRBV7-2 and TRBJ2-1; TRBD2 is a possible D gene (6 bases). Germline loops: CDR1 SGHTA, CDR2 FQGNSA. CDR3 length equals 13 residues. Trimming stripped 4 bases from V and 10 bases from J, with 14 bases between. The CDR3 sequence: CASSSPPGREQFF. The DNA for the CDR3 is TGTGCCAGCAGCTCACCGCCAGGGAGGGAGCAGTTCTTC. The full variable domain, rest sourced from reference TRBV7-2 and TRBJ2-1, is GAGVSQSPSNKVTEKGKDVELRCDPISGHTALYWYRQSLGQGLEFLIYFQGNSAPDKSGLPSDRFSAERTGGSVSTLTIQRTQQEDSAVYLCASSSPPGREQFFGPGTRLTVL.

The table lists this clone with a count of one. The CDR3 region is CASSPNRDFHTDTQYF. The CDR3 DNA follows: TGTGCCAGCAGCCCTAACAGGGATTTCCACACAGATACGCAGTATTTT. The V call is TRBV9, the J call TRBJ2-3, with a possible D match to TRBD1 (6 bases). V lost 4 bases and J 2 bases, leaving 17 bases between the germline ends. The length of the CDR3 is 16 residues. CDR1 and CDR2 from the germline V gene are SGDLS and YYNGEE.

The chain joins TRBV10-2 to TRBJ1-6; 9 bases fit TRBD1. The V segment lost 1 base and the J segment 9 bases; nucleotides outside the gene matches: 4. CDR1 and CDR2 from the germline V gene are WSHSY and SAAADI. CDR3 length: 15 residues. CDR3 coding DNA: TGCGCCAGCAGTGAGTTGGGACAGGGAAGTTCACCCCTCCACTTT. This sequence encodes CASSELGQGSSPLHF.

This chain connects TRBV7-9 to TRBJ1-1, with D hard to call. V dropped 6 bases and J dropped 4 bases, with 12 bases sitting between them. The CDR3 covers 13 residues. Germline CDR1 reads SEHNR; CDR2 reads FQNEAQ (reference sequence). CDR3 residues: CASSIAPRTEAFF. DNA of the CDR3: TGTGCCAGCAGTATTGCACCGCGCACTGAAGCTTTCTTT. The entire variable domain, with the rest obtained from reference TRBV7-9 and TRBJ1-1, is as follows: DTGVSQNPRHKITKRGQNVTFRCDPISEHNRLYWYRQTLGQGPEFLTYFQNEAQLEKSRLLSDRFSAERPKGSFSTLEIQRTEQGDSAMYLCASSIAPRTEAFFGQGTRLTVV.

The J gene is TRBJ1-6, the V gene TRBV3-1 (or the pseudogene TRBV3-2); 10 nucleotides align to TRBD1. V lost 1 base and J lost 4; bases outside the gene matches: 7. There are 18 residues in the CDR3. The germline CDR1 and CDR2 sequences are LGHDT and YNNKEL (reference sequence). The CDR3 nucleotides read TGTGCCAGCAGCCAAGTGCCGGGACAGGGGAGTTATAATTCACCCCTCCACTTT. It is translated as CASSQVPGQGSYNSPLHF.